These T cell receptor beta chains were read from a single sample in a study of regulatory and conventional T cells in RAG deficiency. Data came from immunoSEQ multiplex PCR; TCRdb stores just in-frame clones and leaves some out. Here the sample spans over 10,000 clones, about 92% being singletons. These data were also filed under a second study, of regulatory T cells.

Source material: CD4+ effector T cells sorted from blood. These receptors all stem from a human donor in good health. Both conserved end residues are part of each CDR3. Each record gives: J gene, V gene, clone size, CDR3 protein. Size is omitted from some rows. Given values are once, few, many or a class for expanded clones.

j_gene: TRBJ1-1; v_gene: TRBV6-1; abundance: NA; CDR3aa: CASSDGTTGRAFF
j_gene: TRBJ2-3; v_gene: TRBV19; abundance: NA; CDR3aa: CASGRTGEGTDTQYF
j_gene: TRBJ2-3; v_gene: TRBV4-1; abundance: NA; CDR3aa: CASSQIAARTDTQYF
j_gene: TRBJ2-5; v_gene: TRBV7-6; abundance: NA; CDR3aa: CASSTPAEETQYF
j_gene: TRBJ1-2; v_gene: TRBV13; abundance: NA; CDR3aa: CASSLQGRGYYGYTF
j_gene: TRBJ1-3; v_gene: TRBV30; abundance: few; CDR3aa: CAWSERLGNTIYF
j_gene: TRBJ1-2; v_gene: TRBV5-1; abundance: NA; CDR3aa: CASSPRRGEGGYTF
j_gene: TRBJ2-2; v_gene: TRBV2; abundance: NA; CDR3aa: CASSEEAGVGTGELFF
j_gene: TRBJ2-1; v_gene: TRBV11-3; abundance: NA; CDR3aa: CASSLHDRNEQFF
j_gene: TRBJ1-1; v_gene: TRBV7-9; abundance: NA; CDR3aa: CASSPQTGPRNTEAFF
j_gene: TRBJ2-5; v_gene: TRBV5-1; abundance: NA; CDR3aa: CASSSGQVETQYF
j_gene: TRBJ2-7; v_gene: TRBV4-2; abundance: NA; CDR3aa: CASSLSGTGDSYEQYF
j_gene: TRBJ2-7; v_gene: TRBV5-1; abundance: NA; CDR3aa: CASSLAWTSGDSYEQYF
j_gene: TRBJ2-3; v_gene: TRBV19; abundance: NA; CDR3aa: CASSNRVDTQYF
j_gene: TRBJ2-1; v_gene: TRBV19; abundance: NA; CDR3aa: CASSILGGPLGEQFF
j_gene: TRBJ2-7; v_gene: TRBV18; abundance: NA; CDR3aa: CASSRAAQTYEQYF
j_gene: TRBJ1-1; v_gene: TRBV30; abundance: NA; CDR3aa: CAWSGVNTEAFF
j_gene: TRBJ1-5; v_gene: TRBV2; abundance: NA; CDR3aa: CASSEGPLSNQPQHF
j_gene: TRBJ2-4; v_gene: TRBV30; abundance: NA; CDR3aa: CAWSAKNIQYF
j_gene: TRBJ2-1; v_gene: TRBV11-3; abundance: NA; CDR3aa: CASSLGAGAYNEQFF
j_gene: TRBJ1-2; v_gene: TRBV6-5; abundance: NA; CDR3aa: CATSKDNYGYTF
j_gene: TRBJ2-7; v_gene: TRBV27; abundance: NA; CDR3aa: CASSLQGLAGGLQYEQYF
j_gene: TRBJ1-2; v_gene: TRBV25-1; abundance: NA; CDR3aa: CASSSDNNYGYTF
j_gene: TRBJ1-1; v_gene: TRBV28; abundance: once; CDR3aa: CASSLRVRGTEAFF
j_gene: TRBJ1-4; v_gene: TRBV21-1; abundance: NA; CDR3aa: CASSKVGERRQFWGEKLFF
j_gene: TRBJ1-6; v_gene: TRBV6-1; abundance: NA; CDR3aa: CASKADGNSPLHF
j_gene: TRBJ2-1; v_gene: TRBV5-6; abundance: NA; CDR3aa: CASSLSGVGEQFF
j_gene: TRBJ2-2; v_gene: TRBV2; abundance: NA; CDR3aa: CASKESRTWTGELFF
j_gene: TRBJ2-2; v_gene: TRBV5-1; abundance: NA; CDR3aa: CASSYTGDTGELFF
j_gene: TRBJ1-1; v_gene: TRBV11-3; abundance: NA; CDR3aa: CASSLVEGTMNTEAFF
j_gene: TRBJ1-4; v_gene: TRBV4-1; abundance: NA; CDR3aa: CASSQSRGGANEKLFF
j_gene: TRBJ1-5; v_gene: TRBV6-5; abundance: NA; CDR3aa: CASSRNRGNQPQHF
j_gene: TRBJ2-1; v_gene: TRBV5-1; abundance: NA; CDR3aa: CASSPDTYYNEQFF
j_gene: TRBJ2-3; v_gene: TRBV15; abundance: NA; CDR3aa: CATGGGYTDTQYF
j_gene: TRBJ1-1; v_gene: TRBV9; abundance: NA; CDR3aa: CASSVSGLRTGTEAFF
j_gene: TRBJ1-1; v_gene: TRBV7-3; abundance: NA; CDR3aa: CATRHGTYPWWRLTNTEAFF
j_gene: TRBJ2-5; v_gene: TRBV9; abundance: NA; CDR3aa: CASSVGPAPQETQYF
j_gene: TRBJ2-5; v_gene: TRBV29-1; abundance: NA; CDR3aa: CSVTPRLARETQYF
j_gene: TRBJ1-1; v_gene: TRBV11-3; abundance: NA; CDR3aa: CASSFDRDTEAFF
j_gene: TRBJ1-5; v_gene: TRBV27; abundance: NA; CDR3aa: CASSLFGQGRAPQHF
j_gene: TRBJ2-5; v_gene: TRBV2; abundance: once; CDR3aa: CASAPGGTQYF
j_gene: TRBJ2-3; v_gene: TRBV28; abundance: NA; CDR3aa: CASSRPPDTQYF
j_gene: TRBJ1-2; v_gene: TRBV21-1; abundance: NA; CDR3aa: CASSKSLGTGGPVLSGYTF
j_gene: TRBJ1-2; v_gene: TRBV27; abundance: NA; CDR3aa: CASSLSAGYSGYTF
j_gene: TRBJ1-1; v_gene: TRBV2; abundance: NA; CDR3aa: CASRLYGTGRGTEAFF
j_gene: TRBJ2-5; v_gene: TRBV11-2; abundance: NA; CDR3aa: CASSLGAGVQETQYF
j_gene: TRBJ1-2; v_gene: TRBV19; abundance: NA; CDR3aa: CASIGVSESNYGYTF
j_gene: TRBJ1-1; v_gene: TRBV28; abundance: NA; CDR3aa: CASSFTGLANTEAFF
j_gene: TRBJ1-1; v_gene: TRBV29-1; abundance: NA; CDR3aa: CSVEDGVHGGTEAFF
j_gene: TRBJ2-7; v_gene: TRBV14; abundance: few; CDR3aa: CASSPDRDEQYF